One and the same sample provided the 31 T cell receptor beta chains below, sequenced in a study of blood T cell repertoires in COVID-19. Here immunoSEQ multiplex PCR was the method, and the copy in TCRdb shows in-frame clones only, minus some. Among over 110,000 clones, approximately 84% were seen once, and the ten largest hold less than 2%. The material sequenced was peripheral blood. These receptors came from a woman aged 60-70 years with acute or convalescent COVID-19.

This chain connects TRBV3-1 (or the pseudogene TRBV3-2) to TRBJ1-3; TRBD1 might be the D (5 bases). Germline CDR1 is LGHDT and CDR2 is YNNKEL (reference sequence). This CDR3 spans 13 amino acids. Deletions cut 4 bases from V and 4 bases from J, with 8 bases between. The CDR3 is CASSPGRGNTIYF. The CDR3 region has the DNA TGTGCCAGCAGCCCAGGGCGAGGAAACACCATATATTTT.

A note on this clone: A junction boundary mismatches the germline segment, possibly from a read error. This chain links TRBV19 with TRBJ1-5, with 8 bases matching TRBD1. Germline assignment: CDR1 LNHDA and CDR2 SQIVND (reference sequence). The CDR3 covers 12 residues. The CDR3 region is CASSPGDRPPDF. CDR3 bases: TGTGCCAGTAGTCCAGGGGACAGGCCCCCGGATTTT. Full variable domain (rest looked up from reference TRBV19 and TRBJ1-5): DGGITQSPKYLFRKEGQNVTLSCEQNLNHDAMYWYRQDPGQGLRLIYYSQIVNDFQKGDIAEGYSVSREKKESFPLTVTSAQKNPTAFYLCASSPGDRPPDFGDGTRLSIL.

This chain joins TRBV19 and TRBJ1-1; no firm D call. Deletions cut 3 bases from V and 1 base from J, with 15 bases between. This CDR3 spans 16 amino acids. Germline loops: CDR1 LNHDA, CDR2 SQIVND (reference sequence). CDR3 DNA: TGTGCCAGTAGTATTAGTGAGAGGGCCCGGAACACTGAAGCTTTCTTT. Translating gives CASSISERARNTEAFF.

This rearrangement joins TRBV19 to TRBJ2-2, with TRBD2 identical over 8 bases. CDR1 and CDR2 (germline): LNHDA, SQIVND (reference sequence). The ends lost 1 base at V and 0 bases at J; junction bases unmatched: 13. There are 20 residues in the CDR3. The CDR3 DNA sequence: TGTGCCAGTAGTATAGCCACCCCTTATAGCGGGGCCGCGAACACCGGGGAGCTGTTTTTT. Its protein product is CASSIATPYSGAANTGELFF.

In this sample, this clone turned up once. The chain links TRBV6-4 to TRBJ2-7; maybe TRBD1 (5 bases). CDR1 is MRHNA, CDR2 SNTAGT, per germline. The ends were cut back, 6 bases at V and 0 bases at J, with 12 bases in the middle. There are 14 residues in the CDR3. The CDR3 bases are TGTGCCAGCAGACCCAGGGCCTTCTCCTACGAGCAGTACTTC. Translating gives CASRPRAFSYEQYF.

The gene calls are TRBV3-1 (or the pseudogene TRBV3-2) and TRBJ2-7; TRBD2 aligns across 10 bases. The CDR3 is 18 amino acids. From germline, CDR1 is LGHDT and CDR2 YNNKEL (reference sequence). Trimming at V came to 8 bases and at J to 3 bases, leaving 19 bases not matched to a gene. The CDR3 bases are TGTGCCAGCGAAGTGGGAGAAGATACTAGCGGGAAAGTCTACGAGCAGTACTTC. Translated, it gives CASEVGEDTSGKVYEQYF.

V usage is TRBV6-4 and J usage is TRBJ2-3; TRBD2 might be the D (6 bases). The CDR3 runs 15 residues. Trimming took 4 bases from V and 2 from J, leaving 13 bases between them. Per germline, CDR1 MRHNA and CDR2 SNTAGT. In nucleotides, the CDR3 is TGTGCCAGCAGTGCCGGGCGGGATCACACAGATACGCAGTATTTT. The encoded protein is CASSAGRDHTDTQYF.

This clone has a handful of counts. V gene TRBV28 combines with J gene TRBJ2-4; tentatively, D is TRBD1 (6 bases). V was clipped by 6 bases and J by 6 bases, with 6 bases between them. Germline CDR1 reads MDHEN; CDR2 reads SYDVKM. CDR3 length: 11 residues. CDR3: CASRQGNIQYF. Here the CDR3 DNA reads TGTGCCAGCAGACAGGGAAACATTCAGTACTTC.

The gene calls are TRBV6-5 and TRBJ2-7; 8 bases are a match to TRBD2. This CDR3 has 14 residues. Germline lookup yields CDR1 MNHEY and CDR2 SVGAGI. V was clipped by 8 bases and J by 0 bases; unmatched bases: 6. CDR3 in DNA: TGTGCCAGCCAACGGACTAGCCTCTCCTACGAGCAGTACTTC. It yields the protein CASQRTSLSYEQYF.

This clone was found once. This chain uses TRBV5-4 with TRBJ1-6; D is ambiguous. The CDR3 runs to 14 residues. With 2 bases removed from V and 8 bases from J, the gap between germline ends came to 11 bases. Germline CDR1 SGHNT, CDR2 YYREEE (reference sequence). The CDR3 here is CASSFSTADSPLHF. In DNA form, the CDR3 reads TGTGCCAGCAGCTTTTCGACCGCGGATTCACCCCTCCACTTT.

J is TRBJ2-2 and V is TRBV9; D is possibly TRBD1 (6 bases). The CDR3 is 14 amino acids. The ends were cut back, 5 bases at V and 3 bases at J, with 11 bases in the middle. CDR1 SGDLS and CDR2 YYNGEE come from the germline V gene. CDR3 bases: TGTGCCAGCAGTACCAGGGGCGACACCGGGGAGCTGTTTTTT. This encodes CASSTRGDTGELFF.

This chain links TRBV6-1 with TRBJ1-5; the D gene is possibly TRBD1 (5 bases). V was clipped by 1 base and J by 2 bases, with 12 bases between them. The CDR3 is 16 residues long. Germline CDR1 and CDR2: MNHNS and SASEGT. The CDR3 reads CASSEGTQGRNQPQHF. The CDR3 DNA is TGTGCCAGCAGTGAAGGAACCCAGGGCCGCAATCAGCCCCAGCATTTT.

This rearrangement joins TRBV7-2 to TRBJ2-5; weak D call: TRBD2 (5 bases). Germline CDR1 is SGHTA and CDR2 is FQGNSA. This CDR3 has 15 residues. V lost 5 bases to trimming and J lost 2 bases, with 15 bases between them. The DNA of the CDR3 is TGTGCCAGCAGCCCTACCCCCGGGGTACAAGAGACCCAGTACTTC. Translated, it gives CASSPTPGVQETQYF.

This sequence joins TRBV7-9 and TRBJ1-5; perhaps TRBD1 as D (5 bases). Germline V gene data show CDR1 as SEHNR and CDR2 as FQNEAQ (reference sequence). The CDR3 runs 17 residues. Trimming took 1 base from V and 0 from J, leaving 13 bases between them. The chain's CDR3 is CASSLVAGVDSNQPQHF. The CDR3 nucleotides are TGTGCCAGCAGCTTAGTGGCGGGGGTTGATAGCAATCAGCCCCAGCATTTT.

The gene calls are TRBV6-5 and TRBJ2-5; possible D gene TRBD2, 6 bases. The V and J ends lost 7 bases and 1 base respectively, with 13 bases between them. In germline, CDR1 is MNHEY, CDR2 SVGAGI. CDR3 size: 14 residues. The chain's CDR3 is CASKNPGLQETQYF. The CDR3 nucleotides are TGTGCCAGCAAAAATCCGGGACTCCAAGAGACCCAGTACTTC.

The V and J genes are TRBV3-1 (or the pseudogene TRBV3-2) and TRBJ1-1; possibly TRBD1 for D (5 bases). V was cut by 6 bases and J by 6 bases, with 20 bases left in between. CDR3 length: 15 amino acids. The V gene's germline CDR1 is LGHDT and CDR2 YNNKEL (reference sequence). The CDR3 spells CASSLGPARDAEAFF. The CDR3 region has the DNA TGTGCCAGCAGTCTGGGTCCGGCCAGGGATGCTGAAGCTTTCTTT.

Written as DNA, the CDR3 is TGTGCCAGCAGCTTGAAGGTCGGAGAGCGACTCTACGAGCAGTACTTC. It yields the protein CASSLKVGERLYEQYF. The chain carries TRBV5-8 and TRBJ2-7, with D uncertain. Trimming took 1 base from V and 3 from J, leaving 17 bases between them. Germline assignment: CDR1 SGHTS and CDR2 YDEGEE. This CDR3 region has 16 residues.

The V gene is TRBV28, the J gene TRBJ1-2; D is unclear. The CDR3 is 14 amino acids. V lost 7 bases to trimming and J lost 7 bases, with 19 bases between them. Germline CDR1 MDHEN, CDR2 SYDVKM. The chain's CDR3 is CASTPDQAIPGYTF. For the CDR3, the DNA is TGTGCCAGCACCCCTGATCAGGCGATTCCTGGCTACACCTTC.

This sequence joins TRBV27 and TRBJ2-7; a possible D gene is TRBD2 (6 bases). V dropped 2 bases and J dropped 3 bases, with 14 bases sitting between them. There are 15 residues in the CDR3. CDR1 and CDR2 from the germline V gene are MNHEY and SMNVEV (reference sequence). CDR3 protein: CASSLVASANYEQYF. CDR3 coding DNA: TGTGCCAGCAGTTTAGTCGCTAGCGCGAACTACGAGCAGTACTTC.

This clone was recorded only once. The genes are TRBV5-4 and TRBJ1-1; the match to TRBD1 covers 8 bases. J lost 9 bases, V lost 1 base, and 14 bases had no gene match. Germline V gene sequence: CDR1 SGHNT, CDR2 YYREEE (reference sequence). The CDR3 sequence is 16 residues long. CDR3 amino acids: CASSLFTGAGGGKAFF. Here the CDR3 DNA reads TGTGCCAGCAGCTTGTTCACAGGCGCAGGGGGCGGAAAAGCTTTCTTT.

The chain links TRBV5-1 to TRBJ1-1; 7 bases are shared with TRBD1. Trimming took 2 bases from V and 5 from J; bases not matched to a gene: 9. CDR3 length equals 15 residues. Germline V gives CDR1 SGHRS, CDR2 YFSETQ. CDR3 nucleotides: TGCGCCAGCAGCTTTCGACAGGGAAGCGGAACTGAAGCTTTCTTT. Translating it yields CASSFRQGSGTEAFF.

The chain combines TRBV28 with TRBJ2-5, with 7 bases lining up with TRBD2. Germline V lookup: CDR1 MDHEN, CDR2 SYDVKM. The V and J ends lost 5 bases and 4 bases, in that order; junction bases with no gene match: 10. The CDR3 totals 15 residues. CDR3 protein: CASSGTIPRIETQYF. The CDR3 DNA reads TGTGCCAGCAGTGGGACTATTCCCCGAATAGAGACCCAGTACTTC.

V and J are TRBV28 and TRBJ2-4, with D possibly TRBD2 on 7 matching bases. Germline lookup yields CDR1 MDHEN and CDR2 SYDVKM. The CDR3 extends over 16 amino acids. The V end lost 4 bases, the J end lost 6 bases, and 19 bases lay between the germline ends. CDR3 protein: CASSSPGGLGGNIQYF. For the CDR3, the DNA is TGTGCCAGCAGTTCCCCGGGGGGCCTTGGGGGAAACATTCAGTACTTC.

The CDR3 region is CASSLGRAFTEAFF. The CDR3 coding sequence is TGCGCCAGCAGCCTGGGGAGGGCGTTCACTGAAGCTTTCTTT. The chain recombines TRBV5-1 with TRBJ1-1; D uncertain. The length of the CDR3 is 14 residues. In germline, CDR1 is SGHRS, CDR2 YFSETQ. Between the trimmed V and J ends, which lost 4 bases and 4 bases, there was a span of 14 bases. Looking up the rest from reference TRBV5-1 and TRBJ1-1 gives the full variable domain: KAGVTQTPRYLIKTRGQQVTLSCSPISGHRSVSWYQQTPGQGLQFLFEYFSETQRNKGNFPGRFSGRQFSNSRSEMNVSTLELGDSALYLCASSLGRAFTEAFFGQGTRLTVV.

V gene TRBV4-2 combines with J gene TRBJ2-7; TRBD1 matches at 11 bases. This CDR3 is built from 16 residues. CDR1 is LGHNA and CDR2 is YNFKEQ in the germline V gene. V shed 1 base and J 2 bases; nucleotides not matched to a gene: 4. The chain's CDR3 is CASSQARGQGAYEQYF. DNA of the CDR3: TGTGCCAGCAGCCAAGCCCGGGGACAGGGGGCCTACGAGCAGTACTTC.

This chain connects TRBV7-8 to TRBJ1-5, with D perhaps matching TRBD1 (6 bases). Per germline, CDR1 SGHVS and CDR2 FQNEAQ. V shed 5 bases and J shed 4 bases, with 12 bases lying between them. The CDR3 sequence is 14 residues long. The CDR3 region has the DNA TGTGCCAGCAGCCGAGACAGGCAAAATCAGCCCCAGCATTTT. It is translated as CASSRDRQNQPQHF.

The rearrangement joins TRBV4-1 to TRBJ1-5; 12 bases match TRBD1. V was clipped by 4 bases and J by 4 bases; unmatched bases: 8. Germline V lookup: CDR1 MGHRA, CDR2 YSYEKL. The CDR3 totals 17 residues. CDR3 protein: CASSPGQGAGWNQPQHF. CDR3 DNA sequence: TGCGCCAGCAGCCCGGGACAGGGGGCTGGGTGGAATCAGCCCCAGCATTTT.

The gene calls are TRBV11-2 and TRBJ2-5, with 7 bases lining up with TRBD2. With 3 bases clipped from V and 5 bases from J, the junction kept 6 bases outside the gene matches. Germline V gene sequence: CDR1 SGHAT, CDR2 FQNNGV. The CDR3 is made up of 14 amino acids. The CDR3 bases are TGTGCCAGCAGCTTCCGGACTAGGAGTGAGACCCAGTACTTC. Translating it yields CASSFRTRSETQYF.

In its sample, this clone was seen a few times. This chain uses TRBV9 with TRBJ2-7, with D perhaps TRBD1 (5 bases). Trimming cost V 3 bases and J 4 bases, with 11 bases left between them. CDR3 length equals 13 residues. Germline assignment: CDR1 SGDLS and CDR2 YYNGEE. The CDR3 nucleotides are TGTGCCAGCAGCGCTGGGGCGGAATACGAGCAGTACTTC. This encodes CASSAGAEYEQYF.

This sequence joins TRBV24-1 and TRBJ2-7; perhaps TRBD2 as D (7 bases). Between the trimmed V and J ends, which lost 9 bases and 2 bases, there was a span of 31 bases. The CDR3 sequence is 19 residues long. Germline CDR1 is KGHDR and CDR2 is SFDVKD. The CDR3 sequence is CATLGVRGAGTVRTYEQYF. CDR3 sequence (DNA): TGTGCCACCTTGGGGGTTCGGGGGGCTGGTACCGTGCGAACCTACGAGCAGTACTTC.

This clone was found a few times. This rearrangement joins TRBV18 to TRBJ1-5; no reliable D call. Trimming removed 0 bases at V and 5 bases at J, with 8 bases between. This CDR3 has 14 amino acids. In germline, CDR1 is KGHSH, CDR2 LQKENI. In DNA form, the CDR3 reads TGTGCCAGCTCACCACCATTTCTCGATCAGCCCCAGCATTTT. Amino acid sequence: CASSPPFLDQPQHF.